The entry that follows covers one T cell receptor beta chain sequence. This clonotype was recorded at least ten times. Its antigen target is currently unknown. No clone much larger than this one lies a single base away; base qualities are absent. This entry is derived from a study of immune heterogeneity within non-small cell lung tumors (dated 2018 in TCRdb). Study-wide context: By histology, the tumors included roughly nine non-squamous carcinomas, a handful of squamous cell carcinomas and 1 tumor not otherwise specified. The study combined whole-exome sequencing, RNA-seq and TCR beta repertoire sequencing of multiple spatially distinct regions from each NSCLC tumor to examine intratumoral immune heterogeneity. TCR repertoires were analyzed from approximately 60 tumor loci of about 16 patients, while transcriptome data covered only around 45 loci from roughly eleven patients. For mutant peptides 8 to 11 amino acids long, netMHCpan-3.0 predicted neoantigen binding to the HLA alleles of each patient. What the study reported, not specific to this receptor: For the most part, high-frequency TCR beta clonotypes differed from one individual patient to another. A moderate positive correlation (R approximately 0.36), which was statistically significant, linked local T-cell repertoire clonality to local tumor mutational burden. Within a given patient, the same dominant CDR3B clonotypes showed up repeatedly across loci, although different tumor locations also carried unique high-frequency clones.

The TCR beta CDR3 region was amplified with a multiplex PCR system whose first round ran for 9 to 11 cycles using 32 V-gene forward primers and 13 J-gene reverse primers. The first PCR round was done with a QIAGEN Multiplex PCR Kit, and the primer sequences were filed in Chinese patent CN105087789A. A second PCR round added Illumina universal primers using the Phusion High-Fidelity PCR Kit. Paired-end sequencing of TCR libraries was carried out on the Illumina HiSeq X Ten platform at a read length of 151 bp. Regarding the original processing steps: Cutadapt removed reads without multiplex PCR primers, PEAR merged read pairs, and MiXCR with default settings called CDR3 regions. Repertoire diversity was assessed by Shannon entropy, and clonality was calculated as one minus the Shannon entropy divided by the ln of the count of productive unique sequences. A clonotype counted as a dominant or high-frequency T-cell clone when its frequency was 0.5% or higher. TCRdb reprocessing: public reads trimmed at Q25 with fastp, clones called with MiXCR, in-frame beta chains kept. A single entry per CDR3 protein holds the most common genes and DNA from its merged rows. Clone size and V and J calls follow TCRdb, not the original study. This sample has some 10,000 distinct CDR3 sequences in its table, and 25% to 30% of those were observed once. The ten most abundant clones make up over 10% of the sample.

For the TCR template, genomic DNA was extracted from bulk tumor tissue, and approximately 640 ng of gDNA was amplified for each sample. Multiple biopsies per primary tumor were taken during surgery, spaced as far apart as possible within the tumor mass. The study cohort was described as untreated and was composed of newly diagnosed NSCLC cases undergoing curative surgery. The donor group was made up of roughly 15 newly diagnosed non-small cell lung cancer patients undergoing surgery with curative intent. The resected tumor masses were reviewed by two independent pathologists. Only high-quality DNA and RNA samples were carried forward to sequencing. The CDR3, cysteine through phenylalanine, is 15 amino acids long. The read is trimmed to its CDR3 DNA, 45 bases read in frame from base 1. In the germline V gene, CDR1 corresponds to LGHNA and CDR2 to YNFKEQ. V and J are trimmed by 1 base and 5 bases, and the gene matches miss 7 bases of the junction.

Sequences were obtained from lung tumor tissue. The sequence was collected from a man aged 45 to 65 with non-small cell lung cancer. The chain couples TRBV4-2 to TRBJ1-1, and 7 junction bases match TRBD1. The CDR3 region: CASSQVEGARTEAFF. In nucleotide form, the sequence is TGTGCCAGCAGCCAAGTCGAGGGGGCGAGAACTGAAGCTTTCTTT.